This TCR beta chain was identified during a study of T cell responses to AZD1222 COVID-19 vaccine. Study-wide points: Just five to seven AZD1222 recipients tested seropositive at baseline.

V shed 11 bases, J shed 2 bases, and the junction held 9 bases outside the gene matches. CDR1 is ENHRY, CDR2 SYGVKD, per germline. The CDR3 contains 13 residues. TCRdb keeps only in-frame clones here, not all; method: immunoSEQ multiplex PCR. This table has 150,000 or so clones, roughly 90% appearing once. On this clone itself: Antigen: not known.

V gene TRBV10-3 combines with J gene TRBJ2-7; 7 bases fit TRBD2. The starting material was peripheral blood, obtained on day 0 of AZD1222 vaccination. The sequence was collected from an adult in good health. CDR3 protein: CAGTSGKAYEQYF. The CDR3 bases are TGTGCCGGAACAAGCGGGAAGGCCTACGAGCAGTACTTC.